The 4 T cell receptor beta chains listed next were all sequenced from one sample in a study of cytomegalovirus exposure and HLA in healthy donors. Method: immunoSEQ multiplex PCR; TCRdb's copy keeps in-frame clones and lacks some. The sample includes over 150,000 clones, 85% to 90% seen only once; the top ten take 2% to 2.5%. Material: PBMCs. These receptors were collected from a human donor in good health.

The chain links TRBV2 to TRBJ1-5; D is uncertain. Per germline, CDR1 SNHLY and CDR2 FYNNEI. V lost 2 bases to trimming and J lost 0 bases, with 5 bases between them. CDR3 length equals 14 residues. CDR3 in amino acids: CASSENYSNQPQHF. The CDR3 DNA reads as TGTGCCAGCAGTGAAAACTATAGCAATCAGCCCCAGCATTTT.

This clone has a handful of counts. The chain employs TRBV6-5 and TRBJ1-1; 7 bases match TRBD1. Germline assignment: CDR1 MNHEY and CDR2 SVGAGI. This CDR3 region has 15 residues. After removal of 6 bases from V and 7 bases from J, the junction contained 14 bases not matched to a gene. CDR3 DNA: TGTGCCAGCAGCAAGAAGCCGGGACAGCCATATGAAGCTTTCTTT. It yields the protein CASSKKPGQPYEAFF.

The DNA for the CDR3 is TGTGCCAGCAGTTTCGTACAGGCATATGAGCAGTTCTTC. Amino acid sequence: CASSFVQAYEQFF. The chain carries TRBV27 and TRBJ2-1; the D gene is possibly TRBD1 (5 bases). This CDR3 contains 13 residues. Trimming cost V 3 bases and J 8 bases, with 11 bases left between them. Germline CDR1 and CDR2: MNHEY and SMNVEV (reference sequence).

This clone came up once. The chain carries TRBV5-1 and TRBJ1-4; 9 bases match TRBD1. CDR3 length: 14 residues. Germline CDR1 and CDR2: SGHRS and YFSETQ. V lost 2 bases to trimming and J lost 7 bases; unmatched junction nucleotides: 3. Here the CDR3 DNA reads TGCGCCAGCAGCTTCGGACAGGGGAGTGAAAAACTGTTTTTT. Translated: CASSFGQGSEKLFF.